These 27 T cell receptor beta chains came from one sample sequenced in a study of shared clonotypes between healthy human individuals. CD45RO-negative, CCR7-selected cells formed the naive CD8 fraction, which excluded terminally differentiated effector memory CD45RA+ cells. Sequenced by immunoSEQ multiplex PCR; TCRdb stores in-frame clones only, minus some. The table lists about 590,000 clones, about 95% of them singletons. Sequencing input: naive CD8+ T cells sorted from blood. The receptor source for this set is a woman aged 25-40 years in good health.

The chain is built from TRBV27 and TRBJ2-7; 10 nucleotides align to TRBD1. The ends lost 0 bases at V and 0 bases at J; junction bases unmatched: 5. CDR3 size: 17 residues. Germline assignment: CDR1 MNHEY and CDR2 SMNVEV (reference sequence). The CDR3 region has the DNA TGTGCCAGCAGTTTATCGGCCTGGACAGGGGGCTCCTACGAGCAGTACTTC. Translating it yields CASSLSAWTGGSYEQYF.

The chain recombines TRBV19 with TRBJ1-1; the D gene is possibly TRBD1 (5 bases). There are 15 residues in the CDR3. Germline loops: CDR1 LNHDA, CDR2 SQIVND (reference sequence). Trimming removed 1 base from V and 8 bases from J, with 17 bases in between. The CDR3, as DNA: TGTGCCAGTAGTATAGCGGGTCTGGGGGTGCTCGAAGCTTTCTTT. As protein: CASSIAGLGVLEAFF.

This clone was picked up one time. The CDR3 loop is CASSLAGIADTQYF. CDR3 in DNA: TGTGCCAGCTCGTTAGCGGGAATAGCAGATACGCAGTATTTT. This chain connects TRBV11-3 to TRBJ2-3; 8 nucleotides match TRBD2. Germline V gene lookup returns CDR1 SGHNT and CDR2 YENEEA. CDR3 length equals 14 residues. V shed 8 bases, J shed 4 bases, and the junction held 8 bases outside the gene matches.

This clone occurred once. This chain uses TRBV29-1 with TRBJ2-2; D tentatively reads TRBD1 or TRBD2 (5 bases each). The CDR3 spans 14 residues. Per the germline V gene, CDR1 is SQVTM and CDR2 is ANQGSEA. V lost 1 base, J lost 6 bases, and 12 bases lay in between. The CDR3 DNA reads TGCAGCGTTGAAGCGGGACCGATTGCCGGGGAGCTGTTTTTT. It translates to CSVEAGPIAGELFF.

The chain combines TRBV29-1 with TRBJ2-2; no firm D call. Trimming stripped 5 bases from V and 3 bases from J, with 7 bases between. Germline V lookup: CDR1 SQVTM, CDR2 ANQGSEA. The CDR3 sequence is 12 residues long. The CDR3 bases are TGCAGCGTTAGCCGCGACACCGGGGAGCTGTTTTTT. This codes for CSVSRDTGELFF.

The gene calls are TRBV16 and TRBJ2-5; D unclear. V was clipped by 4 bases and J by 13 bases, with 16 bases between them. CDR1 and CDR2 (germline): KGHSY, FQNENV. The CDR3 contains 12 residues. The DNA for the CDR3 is TGTGCCAGCAGCCGCACCCCCACAGTAGCGTACTTC. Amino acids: CASSRTPTVAYF.

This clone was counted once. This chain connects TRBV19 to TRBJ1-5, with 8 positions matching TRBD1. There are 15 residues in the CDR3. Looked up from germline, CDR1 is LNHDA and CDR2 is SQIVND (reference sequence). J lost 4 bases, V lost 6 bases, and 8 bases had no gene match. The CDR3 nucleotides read TGTGCCAGTAGGATTGACAGGGGAGTTAATCAGCCCCAGCATTTT. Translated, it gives CASRIDRGVNQPQHF.

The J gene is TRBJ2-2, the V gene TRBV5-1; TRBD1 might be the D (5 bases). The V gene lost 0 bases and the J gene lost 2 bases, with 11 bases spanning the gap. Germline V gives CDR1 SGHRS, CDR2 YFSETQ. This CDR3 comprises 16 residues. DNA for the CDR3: TGCGCCAGCAGCTTGGATGGGCAGGGAAACACCGGGGAGCTGTTTTTT. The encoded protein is CASSLDGQGNTGELFF.

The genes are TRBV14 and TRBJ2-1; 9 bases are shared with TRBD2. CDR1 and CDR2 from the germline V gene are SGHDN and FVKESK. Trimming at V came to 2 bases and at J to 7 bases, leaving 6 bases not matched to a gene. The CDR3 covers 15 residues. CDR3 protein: CASSQLSGRRNEQFF. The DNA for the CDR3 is TGTGCCAGCAGCCAACTGAGCGGGAGGCGTAATGAGCAGTTCTTC.

This CDR3 reads CATEAGTGRNQPQHF. In DNA form, the CDR3 reads TGTGCCACCGAGGCAGGGACAGGAAGAAATCAGCCCCAGCATTTT. The chain employs TRBV28 and TRBJ1-5, with 8 bases identical to TRBD1. The germline gives CDR1 MDHEN, CDR2 SYDVKM. J was trimmed by 4 bases and V by 10 bases; bases with no gene match: 12. The CDR3 spans 15 residues.

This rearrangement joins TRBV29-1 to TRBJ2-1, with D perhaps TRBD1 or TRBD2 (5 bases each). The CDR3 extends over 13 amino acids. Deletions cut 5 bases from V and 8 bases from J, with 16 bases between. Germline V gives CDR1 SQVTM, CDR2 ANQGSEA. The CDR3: CSVLGTEEDEQFF. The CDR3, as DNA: TGCAGCGTTCTCGGGACCGAGGAAGATGAGCAGTTCTTC.

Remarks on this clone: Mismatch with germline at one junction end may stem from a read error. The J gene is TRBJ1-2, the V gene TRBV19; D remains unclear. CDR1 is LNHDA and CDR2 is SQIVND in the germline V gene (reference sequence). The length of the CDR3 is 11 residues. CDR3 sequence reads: CASSIGKVSIF. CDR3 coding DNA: TGTGCCAGTAGTATCGGTAAAGTCTCGATCTTC.

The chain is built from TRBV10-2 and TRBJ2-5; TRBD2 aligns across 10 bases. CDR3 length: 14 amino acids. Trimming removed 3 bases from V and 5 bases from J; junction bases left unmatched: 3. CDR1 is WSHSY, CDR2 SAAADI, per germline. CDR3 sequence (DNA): TGCGCCAGCAGTGATACTAGCGGGATGGAGACCCAGTACTTC. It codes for CASSDTSGMETQYF.

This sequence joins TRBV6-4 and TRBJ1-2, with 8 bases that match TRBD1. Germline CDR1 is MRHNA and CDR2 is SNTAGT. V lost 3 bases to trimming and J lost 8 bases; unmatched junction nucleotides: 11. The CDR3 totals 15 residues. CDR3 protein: CASSEEWTGFYGYTF. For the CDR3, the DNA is TGTGCCAGCAGTGAGGAATGGACAGGGTTCTACGGCTACACCTTC.

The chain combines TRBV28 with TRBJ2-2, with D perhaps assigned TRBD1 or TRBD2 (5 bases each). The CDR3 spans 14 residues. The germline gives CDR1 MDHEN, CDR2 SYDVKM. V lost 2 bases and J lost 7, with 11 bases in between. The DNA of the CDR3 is TGTGCCAGCAGTTTAATGGGGGTTATCGGGGAGCTGTTTTTT. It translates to CASSLMGVIGELFF.

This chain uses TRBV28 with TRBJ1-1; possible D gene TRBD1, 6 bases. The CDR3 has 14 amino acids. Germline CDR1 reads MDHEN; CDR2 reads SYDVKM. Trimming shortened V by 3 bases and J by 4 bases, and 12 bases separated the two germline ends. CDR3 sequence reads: CASSLYRVGTEAFF. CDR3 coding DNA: TGTGCCAGCAGTTTGTACAGGGTGGGCACTGAAGCTTTCTTT. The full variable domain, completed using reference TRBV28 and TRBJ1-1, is DVKVTQSSRYLVKRTGEKVFLECVQDMDHENMFWYRQDPGLGLRLIYFSYDVKMKEKGDIPEGYSVSREKKERFSLILESASTNQTSMYLCASSLYRVGTEAFFGQGTRLTVV.

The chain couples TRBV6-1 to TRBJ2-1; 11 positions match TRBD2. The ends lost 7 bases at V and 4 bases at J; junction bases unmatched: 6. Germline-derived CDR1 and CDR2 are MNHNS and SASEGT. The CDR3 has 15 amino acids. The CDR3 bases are TGTGCCAGCAAGGTAGGGACTAGCGGATACAATGAGCAGTTCTTC. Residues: CASKVGTSGYNEQFF.

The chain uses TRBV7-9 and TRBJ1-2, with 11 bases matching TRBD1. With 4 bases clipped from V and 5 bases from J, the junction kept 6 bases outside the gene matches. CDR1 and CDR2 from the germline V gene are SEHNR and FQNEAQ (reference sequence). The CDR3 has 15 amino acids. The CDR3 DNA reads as TGTGCCAGCAGCTCCTCGGACAGGGGGCATTATGGCTACACCTTC. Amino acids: CASSSSDRGHYGYTF.

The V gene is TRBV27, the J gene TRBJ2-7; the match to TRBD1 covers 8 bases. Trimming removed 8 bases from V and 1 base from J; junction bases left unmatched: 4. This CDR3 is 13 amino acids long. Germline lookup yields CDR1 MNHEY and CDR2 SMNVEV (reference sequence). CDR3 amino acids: CASQQGASYEQYF. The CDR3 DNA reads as TGTGCCAGCCAGCAGGGGGCTTCCTACGAGCAGTACTTC.

This chain's CDR3 is CASSSSSGRLVYEQFF. CDR3 sequence (DNA): TGTGCCAGCAGCTCGTCTAGCGGGAGGTTGGTGTACGAGCAGTTCTTC. The chain recombines TRBV7-9 with TRBJ2-1, with TRBD2 matching over 11 bases. CDR3 length: 16 amino acids. J gave up 10 bases and V 4 bases, and 12 bases lay outside the gene matches. Germline assignment: CDR1 SEHNR and CDR2 FQNEAQ (reference sequence).

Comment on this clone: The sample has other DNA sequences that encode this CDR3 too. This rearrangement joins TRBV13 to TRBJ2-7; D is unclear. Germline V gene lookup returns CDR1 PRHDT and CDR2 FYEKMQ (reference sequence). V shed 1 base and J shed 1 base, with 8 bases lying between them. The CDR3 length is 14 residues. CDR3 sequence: CASSLVGSSYEQYF. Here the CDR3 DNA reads TGTGCCAGCAGCTTAGTTGGCTCTTCCTACGAGCAGTACTTC.

In DNA form, the CDR3 reads TGTGCCAGCAACTCCGGGGGCGGCTATGGCTACACCTTC. Translating gives CASNSGGGYGYTF. The chain recombines TRBV6-6 with TRBJ1-2, with a weak D call TRBD1 (6 bases). V dropped 7 bases and J dropped 4 bases, with 13 bases sitting between them. The CDR3 loop spans 13 amino acids. In germline, CDR1 is MNHNY, CDR2 SVGAGI (reference sequence).

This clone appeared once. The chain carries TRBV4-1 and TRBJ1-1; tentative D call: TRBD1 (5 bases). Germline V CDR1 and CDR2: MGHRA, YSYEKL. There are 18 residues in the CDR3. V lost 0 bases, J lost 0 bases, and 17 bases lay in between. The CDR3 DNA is TGCGCCAGCAGCCAAGAAGAGGGGCCAGAGAGGATGAACACTGAAGCTTTCTTT. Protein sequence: CASSQEEGPERMNTEAFF.

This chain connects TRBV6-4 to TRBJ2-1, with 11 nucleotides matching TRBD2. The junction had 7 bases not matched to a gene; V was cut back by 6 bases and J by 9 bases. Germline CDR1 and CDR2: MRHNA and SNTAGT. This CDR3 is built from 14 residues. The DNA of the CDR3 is TGTGCCAGCAGCAATAGCGGGAGGGCGTTTGAGCAGTTCTTC. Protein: CASSNSGRAFEQFF.

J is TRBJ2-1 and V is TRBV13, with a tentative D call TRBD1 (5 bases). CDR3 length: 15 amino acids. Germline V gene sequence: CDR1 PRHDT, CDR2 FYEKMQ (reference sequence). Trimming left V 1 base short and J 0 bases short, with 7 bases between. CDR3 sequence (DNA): TGTGCCAGCAGCTTAGAAGGGGACTCCTACAATGAGCAGTTCTTC. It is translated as CASSLEGDSYNEQFF.

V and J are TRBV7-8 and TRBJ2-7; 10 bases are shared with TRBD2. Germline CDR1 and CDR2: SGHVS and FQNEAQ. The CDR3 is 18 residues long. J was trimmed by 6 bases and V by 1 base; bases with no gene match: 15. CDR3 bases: TGTGCCAGCAGCTTAGTATCCTTTCTAGCGGGAGAAACTTTCGAGCAGTACTTC. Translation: CASSLVSFLAGETFEQYF.

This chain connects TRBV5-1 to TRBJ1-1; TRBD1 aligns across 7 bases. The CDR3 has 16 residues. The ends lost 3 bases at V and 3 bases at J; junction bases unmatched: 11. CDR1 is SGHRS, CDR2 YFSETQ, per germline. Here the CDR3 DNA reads TGCGCCAGCAGCTACCGGGACAGCGGGTTCCACACTGAAGCTTTCTTT. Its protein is CASSYRDSGFHTEAFF. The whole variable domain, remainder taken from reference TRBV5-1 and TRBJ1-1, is KAGVTQTPRYLIKTRGQQVTLSCSPISGHRSVSWYQQTPGQGLQFLFEYFSETQRNKGNFPGRFSGRQFSNSRSEMNVSTLELGDSALYLCASSYRDSGFHTEAFFGQGTRLTVV.